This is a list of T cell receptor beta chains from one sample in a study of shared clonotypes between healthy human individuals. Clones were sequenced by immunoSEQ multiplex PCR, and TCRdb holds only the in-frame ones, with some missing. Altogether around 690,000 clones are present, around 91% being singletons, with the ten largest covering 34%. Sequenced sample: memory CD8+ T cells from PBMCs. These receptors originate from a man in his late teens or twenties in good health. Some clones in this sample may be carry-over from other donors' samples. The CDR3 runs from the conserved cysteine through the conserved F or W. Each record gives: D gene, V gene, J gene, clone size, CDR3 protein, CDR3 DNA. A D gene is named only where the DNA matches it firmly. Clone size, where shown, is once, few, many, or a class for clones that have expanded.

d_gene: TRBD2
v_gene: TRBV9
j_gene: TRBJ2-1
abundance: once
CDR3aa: CASSVGLAEYNEQFF
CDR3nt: TGTGCCAGCAGCGTTGGCCTAGCGGAATACAATGAGCAGTTCTTC

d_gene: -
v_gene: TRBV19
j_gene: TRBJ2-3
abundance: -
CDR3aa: CASSILPGDTQYF
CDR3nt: TGTGCCAGTAGTATTCTCCCAGGAGATACGCAGTATTTT

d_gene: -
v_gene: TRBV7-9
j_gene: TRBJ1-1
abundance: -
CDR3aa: CASRAGGTEAFF
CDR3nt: TGTGCCAGCCGAGCGGGGGGCACTGAAGCTTTCTTT

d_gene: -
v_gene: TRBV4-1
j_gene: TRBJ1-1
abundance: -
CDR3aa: CASSQGLGRRTTEAFF
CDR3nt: TGCGCCAGCAGCCAAGGTCTGGGCCGACGAACAACTGAAGCTTTCTTT

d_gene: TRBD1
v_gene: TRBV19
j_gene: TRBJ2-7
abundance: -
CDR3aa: CATHRDREPHEQYF
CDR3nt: TGTGCCACCCACCGGGACAGGGAGCCCCACGAGCAGTACTTC

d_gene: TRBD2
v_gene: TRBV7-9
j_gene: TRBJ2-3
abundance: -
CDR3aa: CASSEGLAGTLLDTQYF
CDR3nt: TGTGCCAGCAGCGAGGGACTAGCGGGGACTCTACTAGATACGCAGTATTTT

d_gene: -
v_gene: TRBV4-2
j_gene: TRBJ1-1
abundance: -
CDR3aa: CASTIFGGDPEAFF
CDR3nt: TGTGCCAGCACTATTTTCGGGGGGGACCCTGAAGCTTTCTTT

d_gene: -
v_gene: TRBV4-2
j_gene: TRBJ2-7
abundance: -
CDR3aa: CASSQAQGGTYEQYF
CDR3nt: TGTGCCAGCAGCCAAGCCCAGGGGGGGACCTACGAGCAGTACTTC

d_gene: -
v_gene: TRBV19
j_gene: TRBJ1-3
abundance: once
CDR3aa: CASSPGTGSGNTIYF
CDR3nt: TGTGCCAGTAGCCCGGGAACAGGTAGTGGAAACACCATATATTTT

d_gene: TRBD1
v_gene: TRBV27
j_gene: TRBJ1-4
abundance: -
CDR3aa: CASSSRDRGISTNEKLFF
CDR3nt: TGTGCCAGCAGTTCCCGGGACAGGGGTATTTCAACTAATGAAAAACTGTTTTTT

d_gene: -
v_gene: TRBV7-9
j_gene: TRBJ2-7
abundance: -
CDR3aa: CASRETVSYEQYF
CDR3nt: TGTGCCAGCAGGGAGACCGTGTCCTACGAGCAGTACTTC

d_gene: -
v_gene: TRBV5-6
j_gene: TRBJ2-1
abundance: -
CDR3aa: CASTRGARSYNEQFF
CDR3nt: TGTGCCAGCACCCGAGGGGCACGATCCTACAATGAGCAGTTCTTC

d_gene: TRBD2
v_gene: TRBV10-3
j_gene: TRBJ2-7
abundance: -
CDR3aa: CAISEPRLSGVAYEQYF
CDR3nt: TGTGCCATCAGTGAGCCCCGGTTGAGCGGGGTCGCCTACGAGCAGTACTTC

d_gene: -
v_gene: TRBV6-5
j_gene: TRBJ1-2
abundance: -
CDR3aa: CASSSRDPRNYGYTF
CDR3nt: TGTGCCAGCAGTTCCCGGGATCCTAGAAACTATGGCTACACCTTC

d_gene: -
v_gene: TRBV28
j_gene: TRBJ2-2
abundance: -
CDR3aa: CASRLLANTGELFF
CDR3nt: TGTGCCAGCAGGCTACTAGCGAACACCGGGGAGCTGTTTTTT

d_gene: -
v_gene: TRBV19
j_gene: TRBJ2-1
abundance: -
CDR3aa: CASSMTGKNEQFF
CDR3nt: TGTGCCAGTAGTATGACGGGGAAGAATGAGCAGTTCTTC

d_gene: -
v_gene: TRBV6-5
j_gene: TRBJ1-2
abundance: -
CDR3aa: CASTGTEGNYGYTF
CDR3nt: TGTGCCAGCACCGGAACTGAGGGCAATTATGGCTACACCTTC

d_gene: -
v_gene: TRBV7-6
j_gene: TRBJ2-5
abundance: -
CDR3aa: CASSLVAAQETQYF
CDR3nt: TGTGCCAGCAGCTTAGTTGCAGCACAAGAGACCCAGTACTTC

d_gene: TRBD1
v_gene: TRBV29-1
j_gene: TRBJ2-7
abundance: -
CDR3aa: CSVTGTGGQNEQYF
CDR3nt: TGCAGCGTTACTGGGACAGGGGGCCAAAACGAGCAGTACTTC

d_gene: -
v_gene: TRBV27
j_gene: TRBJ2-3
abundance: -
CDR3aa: CASSFNLNTQYF
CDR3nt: TGTGCCAGCAGTTTCAATTTGAATACGCAGTATTTT

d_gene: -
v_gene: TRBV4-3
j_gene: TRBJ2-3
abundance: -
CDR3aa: CASSQELWGITDTQYF
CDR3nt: TGCGCCAGCAGCCAAGAGTTATGGGGGATTACAGATACGCAGTATTTT

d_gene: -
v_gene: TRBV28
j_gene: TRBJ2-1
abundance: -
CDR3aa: CASSLSMAPEQFF
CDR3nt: TGTGCCAGCAGCCTGTCAATGGCGCCTGAGCAGTTCTTC

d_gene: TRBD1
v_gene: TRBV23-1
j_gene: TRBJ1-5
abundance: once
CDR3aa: CASSQRGGRGFGNQPQHF
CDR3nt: TGCGCCAGCAGTCAACGGGGGGGCAGGGGGTTTGGCAATCAGCCCCAGCATTTT

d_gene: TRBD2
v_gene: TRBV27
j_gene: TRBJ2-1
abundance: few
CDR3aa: CASSRRTSSNEQFF
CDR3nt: TGTGCCAGCAGTCGGCGGACTAGTTCCAATGAGCAGTTCTTC

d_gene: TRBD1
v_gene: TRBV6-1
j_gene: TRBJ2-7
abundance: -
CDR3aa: CASSDTSTGGSSYEQYF
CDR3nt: TGTGCCAGCAGTGATACTTCGACAGGGGGCAGTTCGTACGAGCAGTACTTC

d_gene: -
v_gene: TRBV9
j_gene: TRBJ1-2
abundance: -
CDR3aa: CASSVGGVYGYTF
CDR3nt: TGTGCCAGCAGCGTAGGGGGAGTATATGGCTACACCTTC

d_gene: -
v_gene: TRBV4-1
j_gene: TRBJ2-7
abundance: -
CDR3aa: CASSQDVEFPYEQYF
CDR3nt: TGCGCCAGCAGCCAAGATGTGGAGTTTCCCTACGAGCAGTACTTC

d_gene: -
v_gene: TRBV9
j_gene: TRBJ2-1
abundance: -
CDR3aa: CAGSPEGDNEQFF
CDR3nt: TGTGCCGGATCCCCTGAGGGGGACAATGAGCAGTTCTTC

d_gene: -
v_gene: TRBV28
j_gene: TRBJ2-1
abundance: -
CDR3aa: CASSFHGVRNEQFF
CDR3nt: TGTGCCAGCAGTTTTCATGGGGTACGCAATGAGCAGTTCTTC

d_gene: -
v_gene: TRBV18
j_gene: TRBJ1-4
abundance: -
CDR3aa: CASSGVREEKLFF
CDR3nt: TGTGCCAGCTCGGGAGTTAGGGAGGAAAAACTGTTTTTT

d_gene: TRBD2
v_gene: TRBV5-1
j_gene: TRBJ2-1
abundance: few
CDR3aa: CASSFLLAGSSYNEQFF
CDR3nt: TGCGCCAGCAGCTTTTTGCTAGCGGGAAGCTCCTACAATGAGCAGTTCTTC

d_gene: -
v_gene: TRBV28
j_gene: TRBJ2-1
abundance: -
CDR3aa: CASSSTNEQFF
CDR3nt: TGTGCCAGCAGTTCCACCAATGAGCAGTTCTTC

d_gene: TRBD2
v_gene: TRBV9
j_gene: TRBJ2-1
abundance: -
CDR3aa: CASSVALAGGGTNEQFF
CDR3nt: TGTGCCAGCAGCGTAGCTCTAGCGGGAGGCGGCACCAATGAGCAGTTCTTC

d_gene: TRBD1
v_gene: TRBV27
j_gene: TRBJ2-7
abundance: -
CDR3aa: CASSLGQAPSHEQYF
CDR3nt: TGTGCCAGCAGTTTGGGACAGGCCCCCTCCCACGAGCAGTACTTC

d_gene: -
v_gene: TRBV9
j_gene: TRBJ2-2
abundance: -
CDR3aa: CASSPGDTRGFHTGELFF
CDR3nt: TGTGCCAGCAGCCCGGGGGATACGAGGGGGTTTCACACCGGGGAGCTGTTTTTT

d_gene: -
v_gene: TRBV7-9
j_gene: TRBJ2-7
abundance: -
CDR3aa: CAGRKQKSISYEQYF
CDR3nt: TGTGCCGGAAGGAAGCAGAAAAGTATCTCCTACGAGCAGTACTTC

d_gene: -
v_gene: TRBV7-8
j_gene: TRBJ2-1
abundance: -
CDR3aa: CASSASVRDEQFF
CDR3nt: TGTGCCAGCAGCGCTAGCGTTAGAGATGAGCAGTTCTTC

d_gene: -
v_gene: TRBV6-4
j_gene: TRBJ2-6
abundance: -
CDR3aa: CASRDPGTGANVLTF
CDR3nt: TGTGCCAGCAGGGACCCCGGGACCGGGGCCAACGTCCTGACTTTC

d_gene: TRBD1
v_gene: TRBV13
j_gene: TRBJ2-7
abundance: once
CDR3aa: CASSRDRGNEQYF
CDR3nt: TGTGCCAGCAGCCGGGACAGGGGTAACGAGCAGTACTTC

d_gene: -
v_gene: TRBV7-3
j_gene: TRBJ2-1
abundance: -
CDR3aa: CASSLTPSNEQFF
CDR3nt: TGTGCCAGCAGCTTAACCCCCAGCAATGAGCAGTTCTTC

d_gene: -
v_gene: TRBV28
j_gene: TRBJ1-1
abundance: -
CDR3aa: CASSLMGESNTEAFF
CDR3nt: TGTGCCAGCAGTCTCATGGGGGAGTCGAACACTGAAGCTTTCTTT

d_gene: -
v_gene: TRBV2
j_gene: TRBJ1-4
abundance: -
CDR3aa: CASRARGGEKLFF
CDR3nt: TGTGCCAGCAGGGCCCGGGGTGGTGAAAAACTGTTTTTT

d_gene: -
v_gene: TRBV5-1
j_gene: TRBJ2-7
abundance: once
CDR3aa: CASSPEVGHEQYF
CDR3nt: TGCGCCAGCAGCCCGGAGGTGGGCCACGAGCAGTACTTC

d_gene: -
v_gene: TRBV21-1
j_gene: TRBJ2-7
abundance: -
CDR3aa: CASSKEYPLKPYEQYF
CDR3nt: TGTGCCAGCAGCAAAGAATACCCCTTGAAGCCTTACGAGCAGTACTTC

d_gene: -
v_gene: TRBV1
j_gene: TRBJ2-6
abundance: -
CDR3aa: CTSSLSLGRTSSGANVLTF
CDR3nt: TGCACCAGCAGCCTGTCCCTAGGGCGGACGAGCTCTGGGGCCAACGTCCTGACTTTC

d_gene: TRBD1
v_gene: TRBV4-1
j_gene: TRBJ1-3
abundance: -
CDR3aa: CASSLGTGNSGNTIYF
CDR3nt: TGCGCCAGCAGCCTCGGGACAGGGAACTCTGGAAACACCATATATTTT

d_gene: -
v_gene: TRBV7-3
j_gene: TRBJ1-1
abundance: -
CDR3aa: CASSLTGGLVGPEAFF
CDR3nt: TGTGCCAGCAGCCTCACGGGGGGCTTGGTAGGACCGGAAGCTTTCTTT

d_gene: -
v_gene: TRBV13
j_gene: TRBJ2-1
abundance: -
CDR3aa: CASPGQLYNEQFF
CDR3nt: TGTGCTAGCCCCGGACAGTTATACAATGAGCAGTTCTTC

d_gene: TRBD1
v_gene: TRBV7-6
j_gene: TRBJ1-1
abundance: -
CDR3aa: CASSPESGTAYTEAFF
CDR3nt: TGTGCCAGCAGCCCCGAGTCTGGGACAGCTTACACTGAAGCTTTCTTT

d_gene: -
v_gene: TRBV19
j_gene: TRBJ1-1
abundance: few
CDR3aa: CASSMVPGPWNTEAFF
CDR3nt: TGTGCCAGTAGTATGGTTCCGGGGCCTTGGAACACTGAAGCTTTCTTT

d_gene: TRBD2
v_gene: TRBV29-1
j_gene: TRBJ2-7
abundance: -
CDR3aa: CSAAGLAGDNEQYF
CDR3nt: TGCAGCGCGGCCGGGTTAGCGGGAGATAACGAGCAGTACTTC